The rows below give T cell receptor beta chains drawn from one sample of a study of beta chain features in type 1 diabetes. Produced via immunoSEQ multiplex PCR; TCRdb's table is partial and in-frame only. Of hundreds of thousands of clones in the sample, more than 9% were seen once. The sequencing input was naive CD4+ T cells from blood. These receptors all stem from a woman aged 18-29 years in good health. Both conserved end residues are part of each CDR3. Each record gives: J gene, D gene, clone size, V gene, CDR3 protein, CDR3 DNA. The D gene is left open where the match is weak. Expanded clones get a size class; other rows say once, few or many, or leave the size out.

j_call: TRBJ2-6
d_call: -
clone_size: -
v_call: TRBV28
cdr3_aa: CASRRGGSGANVLTF
cdr3_nt: TGTGCCAGCAGAAGAGGCGGCTCTGGGGCCAACGTCCTGACTTTC

j_call: TRBJ2-3
d_call: -
clone_size: -
v_call: TRBV28
cdr3_aa: CASSPWENTDTQYF
cdr3_nt: TGTGCCAGCAGTCCCTGGGAGAACACAGATACGCAGTATTTT

j_call: TRBJ1-4
d_call: -
clone_size: -
v_call: TRBV11-2
cdr3_aa: CASSFSVNEKLFF
cdr3_nt: TGTGCCAGCAGCTTTAGTGTTAATGAAAAACTGTTTTTT

j_call: TRBJ2-2
d_call: -
clone_size: few
v_call: TRBV27
cdr3_aa: CASSSGRGLNTGELFF
cdr3_nt: TGTGCCAGCAGCTCTGGCCGGGGACTGAACACCGGGGAGCTGTTTTTT

j_call: TRBJ2-7
d_call: TRBD2
clone_size: -
v_call: TRBV19
cdr3_aa: CASRELAGDEQYF
cdr3_nt: TGTGCCAGTAGGGAACTAGCGGGAGACGAGCAGTACTTC

j_call: TRBJ1-2
d_call: TRBD1
clone_size: few
v_call: TRBV25-1
cdr3_aa: CASSDSRGLGYGYTF
cdr3_nt: TGTGCCAGCAGTGACTCCAGGGGGCTTGGCTATGGCTACACCTTC

j_call: TRBJ1-2
d_call: -
clone_size: few
v_call: TRBV7-2
cdr3_aa: CASSLLQGDYGYTF
cdr3_nt: TGTGCCAGCAGCTTACTCCAGGGCGACTATGGCTACACCTTC

j_call: TRBJ2-7
d_call: -
clone_size: few
v_call: TRBV2
cdr3_aa: CASRDTGTYEQYF
cdr3_nt: TGTGCCAGCAGGGACACAGGGACCTACGAGCAGTACTTC

j_call: TRBJ1-1
d_call: -
clone_size: few
v_call: TRBV20-1
cdr3_aa: CSALGPSEAFF
cdr3_nt: TGCAGTGCTTTGGGCCCGAGTGAAGCTTTCTTT

j_call: TRBJ1-5
d_call: TRBD1
clone_size: -
v_call: TRBV11-2
cdr3_aa: CASSRRQGGNQPQHF
cdr3_nt: TGTGCCAGCAGCCGCCGACAGGGGGGCAATCAGCCCCAGCATTTT

j_call: TRBJ2-7
d_call: -
clone_size: -
v_call: TRBV6-7
cdr3_aa: CASRSGSKSEQYF
cdr3_nt: TGTGCCAGCAGGTCAGGGTCTAAGTCCGAGCAGTACTTC

j_call: TRBJ1-2
d_call: -
clone_size: few
v_call: TRBV30
cdr3_aa: CAWSRSRGYGYTF
cdr3_nt: TGTGCCTGGAGCCGATCCAGGGGATATGGCTACACCTTC

j_call: TRBJ2-7
d_call: -
clone_size: few
v_call: TRBV5-1
cdr3_aa: CASSLGGGSYEQYF
cdr3_nt: TGCGCCAGCAGCTTGGGAGGCGGGTCCTACGAGCAGTACTTC

j_call: TRBJ2-1
d_call: -
clone_size: few
v_call: TRBV6-1
cdr3_aa: CATARVNNEQFF
cdr3_nt: TGTGCCACCGCCCGAGTGAACAATGAGCAGTTCTTC

j_call: TRBJ2-7
d_call: TRBD2
clone_size: few
v_call: TRBV5-4
cdr3_aa: CASSLSGSSYEQYF
cdr3_nt: TGTGCCAGCAGCTTGAGCGGGAGTAGCTACGAGCAGTACTTC

j_call: TRBJ2-3
d_call: -
clone_size: -
v_call: TRBV2
cdr3_aa: CATSEAGSRAQYF
cdr3_nt: TGTGCCACCAGTGAAGCAGGCTCCAGGGCGCAGTATTTT

j_call: TRBJ1-1
d_call: TRBD1
clone_size: few
v_call: TRBV18
cdr3_aa: CASSPTGGTEAFF
cdr3_nt: TGTGCCAGCTCACCAACAGGGGGGACTGAAGCTTTCTTT

j_call: TRBJ2-5
d_call: -
clone_size: few
v_call: TRBV7-2
cdr3_aa: CASSPVWGGREETQYF
cdr3_nt: TGTGCCAGCAGCCCCGTTTGGGGGGGGCGGGAAGAGACCCAGTACTTC

j_call: TRBJ2-5
d_call: TRBD2
clone_size: -
v_call: TRBV5-1
cdr3_aa: CASSLGVAGGSEETQYF
cdr3_nt: TGCGCCAGCAGCTTGGGAGTAGCGGGAGGATCGGAAGAGACCCAGTACTTC

j_call: TRBJ1-1
d_call: -
clone_size: few
v_call: TRBV6-5
cdr3_aa: CASSEGVSAEAFF
cdr3_nt: TGTGCCAGCAGTGAGGGGGTTAGCGCTGAAGCTTTCTTT

j_call: TRBJ2-2
d_call: TRBD1
clone_size: few
v_call: TRBV27
cdr3_aa: CASSPRQGGELFF
cdr3_nt: TGTGCCAGCAGTCCGCGACAGGGCGGGGAGCTGTTTTTT

j_call: TRBJ1-1
d_call: -
clone_size: -
v_call: TRBV5-1
cdr3_aa: CASSLDRVDTEAFF
cdr3_nt: TGCGCCAGCAGCTTGGACAGGGTCGACACTGAAGCTTTCTTT

j_call: TRBJ2-1
d_call: TRBD2
clone_size: -
v_call: TRBV19
cdr3_aa: CASLSTRTSARSYNEQFF
cdr3_nt: TGTGCCAGTTTATCAACCCGGACTAGCGCGCGCTCCTACAATGAGCAGTTCTTC

j_call: TRBJ1-2
d_call: -
clone_size: many
v_call: TRBV5-4
cdr3_aa: CASSLFRQDTNGYTF
cdr3_nt: TGTGCCAGCAGCTTGTTTAGACAGGATACCAATGGCTACACCTTC

j_call: TRBJ2-3
d_call: -
clone_size: -
v_call: TRBV30
cdr3_aa: CAWSGSDTQYF
cdr3_nt: TGTGCCTGGAGTGGAAGCGATACGCAGTATTTT

j_call: TRBJ1-1
d_call: -
clone_size: few
v_call: TRBV30
cdr3_aa: CAWTTGLNTEAFF
cdr3_nt: TGTGCCTGGACCACAGGACTGAACACTGAAGCTTTCTTT

j_call: TRBJ2-7
d_call: -
clone_size: -
v_call: TRBV5-1
cdr3_aa: CASSPEGDPIYEQYF
cdr3_nt: TGCGCCAGCAGCCCGGAAGGGGATCCGATCTACGAGCAGTACTTC

j_call: TRBJ2-7
d_call: -
clone_size: -
v_call: TRBV27
cdr3_aa: CASSFDIKSYEQYF
cdr3_nt: TGTGCCAGCAGTTTCGACATTAAAAGCTACGAGCAGTACTTC

j_call: TRBJ1-1
d_call: -
clone_size: few
v_call: TRBV11-1
cdr3_aa: CASSQSAGFKDTEAFF
cdr3_nt: TGTGCCAGCAGCCAAAGCGCAGGGTTTAAGGACACTGAAGCTTTCTTT

j_call: TRBJ2-2
d_call: -
clone_size: -
v_call: TRBV7-6
cdr3_aa: CASSLDRTGELFF
cdr3_nt: TGTGCCAGCAGCCTGGACAGAACCGGGGAGCTGTTTTTT

j_call: TRBJ2-7
d_call: TRBD2
clone_size: few
v_call: TRBV5-1
cdr3_aa: CASRLAGAYEQYF
cdr3_nt: TGCGCCAGCAGACTAGCGGGGGCCTACGAGCAGTACTTC

j_call: TRBJ2-3
d_call: TRBD2
clone_size: -
v_call: TRBV6-1
cdr3_aa: CASIERGRGPDTQYF
cdr3_nt: TGTGCCAGCATAGAGCGTGGGAGGGGTCCAGATACGCAGTATTTT

j_call: TRBJ2-7
d_call: -
clone_size: -
v_call: TRBV27
cdr3_aa: CASSSSVSYEQYF
cdr3_nt: TGTGCCAGCAGTTCTAGCGTCTCCTACGAGCAGTACTTC

j_call: TRBJ2-3
d_call: TRBD1
clone_size: few
v_call: TRBV15
cdr3_aa: CATSKAGTGTDTQYF
cdr3_nt: TGTGCCACCAGCAAAGCCGGGACAGGCACAGATACGCAGTATTTT

j_call: TRBJ1-1
d_call: TRBD1
clone_size: few
v_call: TRBV14
cdr3_aa: CASSRITGVNTEAFF
cdr3_nt: TGTGCCAGCAGCCGAATTACAGGGGTGAACACTGAAGCTTTCTTT

j_call: TRBJ2-1
d_call: TRBD2
clone_size: -
v_call: TRBV5-1
cdr3_aa: CASRVSGEGLVEQFF
cdr3_nt: TGCGCCAGCCGCGTTAGCGGGGAGGGACTGGTTGAGCAGTTCTTC

j_call: TRBJ1-1
d_call: -
clone_size: -
v_call: TRBV30
cdr3_aa: CAWSQPQALRTEAFF
cdr3_nt: TGTGCCTGGAGTCAACCTCAAGCTTTACGCACTGAAGCTTTCTTT

j_call: TRBJ2-7
d_call: -
clone_size: -
v_call: TRBV30
cdr3_aa: CAWERQTGQGLFEQYF
cdr3_nt: TGTGCCTGGGAACGACAAACCGGGCAGGGTCTCTTCGAGCAGTACTTC

j_call: TRBJ1-2
d_call: -
clone_size: -
v_call: TRBV19
cdr3_aa: CASSMVDRPFRTF
cdr3_nt: TGTGCCAGTAGTATGGTGGACAGACCTTTTCGGACCTTC

j_call: TRBJ1-2
d_call: TRBD1
clone_size: -
v_call: TRBV6-6
cdr3_aa: CASSYGLSGGSDGYTF
cdr3_nt: TGTGCCAGCAGTTACGGGCTGTCAGGGGGCTCGGATGGTTACACCTTC

j_call: TRBJ1-2
d_call: -
clone_size: few
v_call: TRBV6-5
cdr3_aa: CASSYRGGYGYTF
cdr3_nt: TGTGCCAGCAGTTACAGGGGTGGCTATGGCTACACCTTC

j_call: TRBJ2-3
d_call: -
clone_size: few
v_call: TRBV30
cdr3_aa: CAWSDRADTQYF
cdr3_nt: TGTGCCTGGAGTGACAGGGCAGATACGCAGTATTTT

j_call: TRBJ1-1
d_call: TRBD1
clone_size: -
v_call: TRBV7-2
cdr3_aa: CASSFGTGESEAFF
cdr3_nt: TGTGCCAGCAGCTTCGGGACAGGGGAGTCTGAAGCTTTCTTT

j_call: TRBJ2-1
d_call: TRBD2
clone_size: many
v_call: TRBV11-2
cdr3_aa: CASSPTSGRVHEQFF
cdr3_nt: TGTGCCAGCAGCCCGACTAGCGGGAGGGTCCATGAGCAGTTCTTC

j_call: TRBJ1-1
d_call: -
clone_size: few
v_call: TRBV29-1
cdr3_aa: CSVDESGWTEAFF
cdr3_nt: TGCAGCGTTGATGAGTCAGGGTGGACTGAAGCTTTCTTT

j_call: TRBJ2-3
d_call: TRBD2
clone_size: few
v_call: TRBV19
cdr3_aa: CASSPTGRGLATRGADTQYF
cdr3_nt: TGTGCCAGTAGCCCAACGGGAAGGGGACTAGCGACAAGGGGCGCAGATACGCAGTATTTT

j_call: TRBJ1-2
d_call: -
clone_size: few
v_call: TRBV7-9
cdr3_aa: CASSLPGHYGYTF
cdr3_nt: TGTGCCAGCAGCCTCCCAGGGCACTATGGCTACACCTTC

j_call: TRBJ2-1
d_call: TRBD2
clone_size: -
v_call: TRBV5-1
cdr3_aa: CASSEPGLAGTEQFF
cdr3_nt: TGCGCCAGCAGCGAGCCGGGACTAGCGGGGACGGAGCAGTTCTTC

j_call: TRBJ2-7
d_call: TRBD2
clone_size: -
v_call: TRBV5-4
cdr3_aa: CASSLTSGSPYEQYF
cdr3_nt: TGTGCCAGCAGCTTGACTAGCGGAAGCCCCTACGAGCAGTACTTC

j_call: TRBJ1-1
d_call: -
clone_size: few
v_call: TRBV6-1
cdr3_aa: CATREKNPTTEAFF
cdr3_nt: TGTGCCACCCGAGAGAAGAATCCGACAACTGAAGCTTTCTTT

j_call: TRBJ1-5
d_call: -
clone_size: -
v_call: TRBV30
cdr3_aa: CAWDRRHSNQPQHF
cdr3_nt: TGTGCCTGGGACCGCAGACATAGCAATCAGCCCCAGCATTTT

j_call: TRBJ1-2
d_call: -
clone_size: -
v_call: TRBV11-2
cdr3_aa: CASSRAGFYTF
cdr3_nt: TGTGCCAGCAGCCGAGCAGGGTTCTACACCTTC

j_call: TRBJ1-5
d_call: TRBD1
clone_size: few
v_call: TRBV9
cdr3_aa: CASSEGTGGSGQPQHF
cdr3_nt: TGTGCCAGCAGCGAGGGGACAGGGGGCTCAGGTCAGCCCCAGCATTTT